Below, 20 T cell receptor beta chains from the same sample are listed, as sequenced in a study of beta chain features in type 1 diabetes. What was sequenced were expressed TCRB transcripts, since all of the isolated RNA had been reverse transcribed. Clones were sequenced by immunoSEQ multiplex PCR, and TCRdb holds only the in-frame ones, with some missing. The sample includes roughly 450,000 clones, roughly an eighth seen only once; the top ten take over 0.04%. Input material: naive CD4+ T cells from blood. The receptor source for this set is a woman aged 18-29 years in good health.

This clone came up a few times. This sequence joins TRBV5-1 and TRBJ2-5, with D uncertain. Germline CDR1 and CDR2: SGHRS and YFSETQ. This CDR3 has 13 residues. With 0 bases removed from V and 4 bases from J, the gap between germline ends came to 7 bases. CDR3 bases: TGCGCCAGCAGCTTGGAGGTGTTAGAGACCCAGTACTTC. Its protein is CASSLEVLETQYF.

This chain connects TRBV2 to TRBJ2-5; possible D gene TRBD1, 5 bases. Germline V lookup: CDR1 SNHLY, CDR2 FYNNEI. The ends were cut back, 5 bases at V and 3 bases at J, with 10 bases in the middle. The CDR3 contains 13 residues. The CDR3 here is CASSILREETQYF. The CDR3 DNA sequence: TGTGCCAGCAGTATACTCAGGGAAGAGACCCAGTACTTC.

This rearrangement joins TRBV18 to TRBJ2-7; TRBD1 might be the D (5 bases). The CDR3 spans 14 residues. Germline CDR1 is KGHSH and CDR2 is LQKENI. V dropped 3 bases and J dropped 6 bases, with 15 bases sitting between them. CDR3 sequence reads: CASSPGLATLEQYF. As DNA, the CDR3 is TGTGCCAGCTCACCGGGGCTGGCGACCCTCGAGCAGTACTTC.

The genes are TRBV15 and TRBJ2-5; D assignment may be TRBD1 or TRBD2 (5 bases each). Germline V CDR1 and CDR2: LNHNV, YYDKDF (reference sequence). The CDR3 has 15 amino acids. V lost 2 bases and J 5 bases, leaving 15 bases between the germline ends. The CDR3 DNA is TGTGCCACCAGCAGATTCCTTCAGGGCGGGGAGACCCAGTACTTC. This codes for CATSRFLQGGETQYF.

The chain carries TRBV7-8 and TRBJ2-3; 7 bases are shared with TRBD1. The CDR3 is 15 amino acids. Losses at the gene ends were 4 bases for V and 4 bases for J; bases not matched to a gene: 8. Per the germline V gene, CDR1 is SGHVS and CDR2 is FQNEAQ. The CDR3 loop reads CASSSRGPGADTQYF. DNA of the CDR3: TGTGCCAGCAGCTCGAGGGGGCCCGGGGCAGATACGCAGTATTTT. Full variable domain (missing parts from reference TRBV7-8 and TRBJ2-3): GAGVSQSPRYKVAKRGQDVALRCDPISGHVSLFWYQQALGQGPEFLTYFQNEAQLDKSGLPSDRFFAERPEGSVSTLKIQRTQQEDSAVYLCASSSRGPGADTQYFGPGTRLTVL.

In regard to this clone: A junction end diverges from the germline sequence, so it may reflect a read error. The chain is built from TRBV7-7 and TRBJ1-1, with D uncertain. Germline V CDR1 and CDR2: SSHAT, FNYEAQ (reference sequence). The CDR3 extends over 13 amino acids. The CDR3 nucleotides are TGTGCTAGCAGCTCCTCAGAGAACACTGAAGCTTTCTTT. Amino acids: CASSSSENTEAFF.

The chain carries TRBV30 and TRBJ2-3; TRBD2 matches at 9 bases. The CDR3 length is 17 residues. Germline V lookup: CDR1 GTSNPN, CDR2 SVGIG (reference sequence). After removal of 0 bases from V and 1 base from J, the junction contained 8 bases not matched to a gene. This CDR3 reads CAWSVSPLAGGTDTQYF. CDR3 coding DNA: TGTGCCTGGAGTGTCTCCCCGTTAGCGGGAGGCACAGATACGCAGTATTTT.

This sequence joins TRBV13 and TRBJ1-2; D is possibly TRBD1 (6 bases). Trimming pared 4 bases from V and 0 bases from J, leaving 12 bases between. There are 15 residues in the CDR3. CDR1 and CDR2 (germline): PRHDT, FYEKMQ (reference sequence). CDR3 sequence (DNA): TGTGCCAGCAGCTCACAGGGCAAGGCTAACTATGGCTACACCTTC. It translates to CASSSQGKANYGYTF.

This clone came up a few times. The rearrangement joins TRBV15 to TRBJ2-5; the D is unclear. V lost 4 bases to trimming and J lost 7 bases, with 19 bases between them. The CDR3 length is 15 residues. The germline V gene has CDR1 LNHNV and CDR2 YYDKDF (reference sequence). In DNA, the CDR3 is TGTGCCACCAGCACCGAGCTTACACTAAGTGGGACCCAGTACTTC. Translated: CATSTELTLSGTQYF.

This clone was observed a handful of times. This sequence joins TRBV29-1 and TRBJ2-1; TRBD2 agrees at 13 bases. CDR1 is SQVTM, CDR2 ANQGSEA, per germline. V shed 6 bases, J shed 5 bases, and the junction held 7 bases outside the gene matches. The CDR3 runs 15 residues. The CDR3 region is CSVGLAGVGNNEQFF. The CDR3 coding sequence is TGCAGCGTCGGACTAGCGGGAGTTGGGAACAATGAGCAGTTCTTC.

V gene TRBV13 combines with J gene TRBJ2-1, with TRBD2 matching 10 bases. V was clipped by 4 bases and J by 10 bases; unmatched bases: 4. The CDR3 has 13 amino acids. From germline, CDR1 is PRHDT and CDR2 FYEKMQ (reference sequence). CDR3 DNA sequence: TGTGCCAGCAGCTCATGGACTAGCGGAGAGCAGTTCTTC. It is translated as CASSSWTSGEQFF. The whole variable domain, filled in from reference TRBV13 and TRBJ2-1, reads AAGVIQSPRHLIKEKRETATLKCYPIPRHDTVYWYQQGPGQDPQFLISFYEKMQSDKGSIPDRFSAQQFSDYHSELNMSSLELGDSALYFCASSSWTSGEQFFGPGTRLTVL.

This clone has just a few counts. This chain connects TRBV5-6 to TRBJ2-7, with D possibly being TRBD2 (6 bases). Trimming removed 2 bases from V and 7 bases from J, with 10 bases in between. The CDR3 spans 12 residues. CDR1 and CDR2 from the germline V gene are SGHDT and YYEEEE. The CDR3 sequence: CASSFDRGEQYV. CDR3 in DNA: TGTGCCAGCAGCTTTGATCGGGGGGAGCAGTACGTC.

The chain joins TRBV10-3 to TRBJ2-5; TRBD1 matches 10 bases. Germline CDR1 ENHRY, CDR2 SYGVKD. After removal of 5 bases from V and 3 bases from J, the junction contained 3 bases not matched to a gene. The CDR3 has 14 amino acids. CDR3 region: CAISQTGGEETQYF. CDR3 sequence (DNA): TGTGCCATCAGTCAGACAGGGGGCGAAGAGACCCAGTACTTC.

The J gene is TRBJ2-3, the V gene TRBV7-9, with D uncertain. Germline CDR1 and CDR2: SEHNR and FQNEAQ (reference sequence). V lost 2 bases to trimming and J lost 4 bases, with 4 bases between them. The length of the CDR3 is 12 residues. The CDR3 coding sequence is TGTGCCAGCAGCTTATCGGCAGATACGCAGTATTTT. It yields the protein CASSLSADTQYF.

This clone was detected many times. The chain is built from TRBV7-9 and TRBJ2-5; no definite D call. Looked up from germline, CDR1 is SEHNR and CDR2 is FQNEAQ (reference sequence). V lost 1 base and J 1 base, leaving 4 bases between the germline ends. The CDR3 has 13 amino acids. Here the CDR3 DNA reads TGTGCCAGCAGCTTAGTTCCCCAAGAGACCCAGTACTTC. Translation gives CASSLVPQETQYF.

This clone occurred a few times. V is TRBV25-1 and J is TRBJ2-2; D is unclear. Trimming shortened V by 5 bases and J by 9 bases, and 10 bases separated the two germline ends. The CDR3 length is 12 residues. Germline V gives CDR1 MGHDK, CDR2 SYGVNS. CDR3 loop: CASSQIGWELFF. Here the CDR3 DNA reads TGTGCCAGCAGTCAGATAGGGTGGGAGCTGTTTTTT. Combining the CDR3 with reference TRBV25-1 and TRBJ2-2 gives the whole variable domain EADIYQTPRYLVIGTGKKITLECSQTMGHDKMYWYQQDPGMELHLIHYSYGVNSTEKGDLSSESTVSRIRTEHFPLTLESARPSHTSQYLCASSQIGWELFFGEGSRLTVL.

This clone has a handful of counts. The chain is built from TRBV9 and TRBJ1-1; D is undetermined. The V end was cut by 0 bases, the J end by 4 bases, with 10 bases between. CDR3 size: 14 residues. Per the germline V gene, CDR1 is SGDLS and CDR2 is YYNGEE. The CDR3 sequence is CASSVDGVPTEAFF. The CDR3 DNA sequence: TGTGCCAGCAGCGTAGATGGGGTTCCCACTGAAGCTTTCTTT. The full variable domain, rest sourced from reference TRBV9 and TRBJ1-1, is DSGVTQTPKHLITATGQRVTLRCSPRSGDLSVYWYQQSLDQGLQFLIQYYNGEERAKGNILERFSAQQFPDLHSELNLSSLELGDSALYFCASSVDGVPTEAFFGQGTRLTVV.

V is TRBV9 and J is TRBJ1-2; D gene ambiguous. Germline CDR1 is SGDLS and CDR2 is YYNGEE. The CDR3 contains 13 residues. Trimming took off 6 bases at V and 5 bases at J, with 14 bases between the two ends. The CDR3 region is CASTEGLGYGYTF. The CDR3 DNA is TGTGCCAGCACTGAAGGGCTAGGTTATGGCTACACCTTC.

A few counts support this clone. The chain carries TRBV9 and TRBJ2-7, with D possibly TRBD2 on 6 matching bases. V was trimmed by 7 bases and J by 2 bases, leaving 19 bases between them. Per germline, CDR1 SGDLS and CDR2 YYNGEE. This CDR3 comprises 15 residues. The CDR3 loop is CASSRRGIVPYEQYF. CDR3 in DNA: TGTGCCAGCTCGAGACGCGGGATCGTCCCCTACGAGCAGTACTTC.

The rearrangement uses TRBV29-1 and TRBJ2-1; D is perhaps TRBD2 (5 bases). The CDR3 runs to 15 residues. The V and J ends lost 8 bases and 5 bases respectively, with 22 bases between them. Germline loops: CDR1 SQVTM, CDR2 ANQGSEA. The CDR3 loop reads CSPGLGIVLNNEQFF. The CDR3 bases are TGCAGCCCGGGGTTGGGGATCGTCCTTAACAATGAGCAGTTCTTC.